This TCR beta chain was documented in a study of neurological immune-mediated disorders (dated by TCRdb to 2018 to 2020). Looking at the study overall: Peripheral blood TCR-beta repertoires from patients with HTLV-I-associated myelopathy (HAM/TSP), patients with multiple sclerosis, and healthy controls were compared in the study using UMI-based sequencing. Longitudinal samples, technical triplicates and paired sorted CD4+ and CD8+ T-cell subsets, alongside PBMC samples, were included among the roughly 98 TCR-beta libraries. Of the approximately 65 subjects in the cohort, about 14 were HAM/TSP patients, some 35 were multiple sclerosis patients, and 20 were healthy controls.

The healthy controls were volunteers from blood banks in Maryland, USA. Unsorted PBMC libraries were generated from 2 million PBMCs stored in RNAlater at -80 °C until RNA extraction. PBMCs were separated from peripheral blood using Ficoll-Hypaque density gradient centrifugation and then cryopreserved in liquid nitrogen. To synthesize cDNA, template-switch 5'RACE was performed with a primer carrying a 10-nucleotide random unique molecular identifier so that each TCR transcript was tagged. Over 180 million TCR-beta sequences, covering 15-18 subjects, were produced in each sequencing run. The RNeasy kit was used to extract total RNA. The KAPA Real-time Library Amplification kit was used to amplify TCR-beta VDJ regions with primers for the TCR constant region and the 5'RACE anchor. Sample indexes and Illumina adaptors were added in a first PCR, after which library yield was increased in a second PCR. The roughly 650 bp TCR product was size-selected on a 2% E-gel SizeSelection system after Ampure bead purification. Before pooling, library quality was assessed on a Bioanalyzer, concentration was determined with Qubit, and library quantification was performed with the Kapa Library Quantification kit. An Illumina HiSeq 2500 was used to sequence the libraries paired-end at 2 x 150 bp. To increase sequence diversity, about 25-31% phiX was spiked into each library pool. In the source study's methods: Quality-filtered reads were processed with the UMI-based MiGEC pipeline, which removed over 75% of raw TCR sequences during error correction. VDJ genes were aligned to IMGT germline references, and each clonotype was defined by a unique CDR3 amino acid sequence together with V-J genes. Clonal expansion, Shannon diversity, and CDR3 relatedness (CalcPairwiseDistances, ClusterSamples) were evaluated with VDJtools, and phylogenetic trees were built with CLCbio workbench. Using coefficient-of-variation modelling across technical triplicates, the study counted a clone as expanded if it had at least 8 unique UMIs. Clones were called with MiXCR by TCRdb after fastp trimmed the public reads at Q25, and only in-frame beta chains were retained. Each CDR3 protein appears once, grouped with its most common genes and DNA. What appears here as the V and J calls and clone size reflects TCRdb's work, not the paper's. Recorded for this sample are tens of thousands of distinct CDR3 sequences; more than 15% of them occurred a single time. The top ten clonotypes cover 15% of the sample.

At the junction V is shortened by 2 bases and J by 7 bases, with 20 bases in between. The CDR3, from cysteine to phenylalanine, totals 17 residues. The read is trimmed to its CDR3 DNA, 51 bases read in frame from base 1. Reading the germline V gene gives CDR1 MDHEN and CDR2 SYDVKM. This clonotype was recorded many times. Its binding antigen is unknown. Base qualities are missing; no much larger clone stands one base away. The investigation overall reported the following: TCR clonal expansion was highest in HAM/TSP patients and lowest in MS patients, with MS patients falling below even healthy controls. Across subjects, expanded clones never shared an identical CDR3 amino acid sequence, which suggests that the TCR-beta repertoires in every group were private.

Sequenced input: PBMCs. The sequence was obtained from a woman aged 40 to 49 in good health. This chain joins TRBV28 to TRBJ1-4; confidence is insufficient to name the D gene. The CDR3 reads as follows: CASSLLFRGEVGEKLFF. The sequence in DNA is TGTGCCAGCAGTTTACTTTTTAGAGGCGAGGTTGGTGAAAAACTGTTTTTT.